One sample yielded the 20 T cell receptor beta chains listed below, sequenced in a study of early T cells in non-severe SARS-CoV-2 infection. MiXCR, applied by TCRdb to the 5' RACE reads, yields one record per CDR3 protein. Of tens of thousands of distinct CDR3 sequences detected, over 5% appear once; the ten largest clones hold roughly 2.5%. Sequenced input: whole blood. Every receptor here comes from an adult who was a healthcare worker with PCR-confirmed SARS-CoV-2 infection or an uninfected control (not recorded which).

This clonotype was counted many times. This chain joins TRBV7-2 and TRBJ1-4; the match to TRBD1 covers 7 bases. Trimming took 2 bases from V and 8 from J; bases not matched to a gene: 8. Germline V gene data show CDR1 as SGHTA and CDR2 as FQGNSA. This CDR3 has 15 residues. This chain's CDR3 is CASSLTGQVKEKLFF. CDR3 coding DNA: TGTGCCAGCAGCTTAACCGGACAGGTGAAGGAAAAACTGTTTTTT.

This clonotype has ten or more counts. The DNA of the CDR3 is TGTGCCAGCTCACCAGACCCAAACTATGGCTACACCTTC. It encodes CASSPDPNYGYTF. The rearrangement uses TRBV18 and TRBJ1-2; D is ambiguous. Trimming removed 2 bases at V and 2 bases at J, with 6 bases between. This CDR3 is 13 amino acids long. CDR1 KGHSH and CDR2 LQKENI come from the germline V gene.

This clonotype was picked up a small number of times. The V and J genes are TRBV30 and TRBJ1-2; TRBD1 aligns across 9 bases. Germline V gives CDR1 GTSNPN, CDR2 SVGIG (reference sequence). The CDR3 totals 15 residues. After removal of 1 base from V and 2 bases from J, the junction contained 5 bases not matched to a gene. CDR3: CAWSAGTGTNYGYTF. The CDR3 DNA follows: TGTGCCTGGAGTGCCGGGACAGGGACCAACTATGGCTACACCTTC.

This chain joins TRBV6-5 and TRBJ2-3; D is possibly TRBD1 (6 bases). In germline, CDR1 is MNHEY, CDR2 SVGAGI. The V end lost 2 bases, the J end lost 2 bases, and 11 bases lay between the germline ends. CDR3 size: 15 residues. The CDR3 loop reads CASSYEGGFTDTQYF. The CDR3 region has the DNA TGTGCCAGCAGTTACGAAGGGGGTTTCACAGATACGCAGTATTTT.

The table lists this clonotype with a few counts. V gene TRBV5-1 combines with J gene TRBJ2-5, with a possible D match to TRBD2 (6 bases). CDR1 is SGHRS, CDR2 YFSETQ, per germline. The CDR3 spans 15 residues. The V and J ends lost 0 bases and 5 bases respectively, with 14 bases between them. CDR3 coding DNA: TGCGCCAGCAGCTTGGTGGGGACTCGCAGGGAGACCCAGTACTTC. It is translated as CASSLVGTRRETQYF.

This clonotype was observed at least ten times. CDR3 loop: CASSSPPGGNQPQHF. CDR3 sequence (DNA): TGTGCCAGCAGTAGCCCCCCAGGGGGCAATCAGCCCCAGCATTTT. This rearrangement joins TRBV6-2 or TRBV6-3 to TRBJ1-5; tentatively, D is TRBD1 (6 bases). V lost 5 bases and J 2 bases, leaving 13 bases between the germline ends. The CDR3 contains 15 residues. The V gene's germline CDR1 is MNHEY and CDR2 SVGEGT.

The rearrangement links TRBV28 to TRBJ2-1; 10 nucleotides align to TRBD1. The CDR3 totals 14 residues. Germline CDR1 and CDR2: MDHEN and SYDVKM. The J segment lost 10 bases and the V segment lost 7 bases, leaving 10 bases of the junction unmatched. Written as DNA, the CDR3 is TGTGCCAGCACTAACGCTGGGACAGGGGTAGAGCAGTTCTTC. It translates to CASTNAGTGVEQFF.

Ten or more counts support this clonotype. V is TRBV20-1 and J is TRBJ2-7; D not resolved. The CDR3 sequence is 12 residues long. Germline CDR1 and CDR2: DFQATT and SNEGSKA (reference sequence). Trimming took 5 bases from V and 1 from J, leaving 9 bases between them. CDR3 residues: CSAFRSSYEQYF. The DNA for the CDR3 is TGCAGTGCTTTCCGTTCTTCCTACGAGCAGTACTTC.

This chain connects TRBV29-1 to TRBJ2-6; D remains ambiguous. The germline gives CDR1 SQVTM, CDR2 ANQGSEA. The ends were cut back, 6 bases at V and 0 bases at J, with 9 bases in the middle. The CDR3 has 14 residues. In DNA form, the CDR3 reads TGCAGCGTGCTGGGATTCTCTGGGGCCAACGTCCTGACTTTC. Amino acid sequence: CSVLGFSGANVLTF.

This clonotype has at least ten counts. The gene calls are TRBV7-3 and TRBJ1-3, with 7 bases fitting TRBD1. Germline trimming cut 5 bases from V and 0 bases from J; bases unmatched to any gene: 16. CDR3 size: 19 residues. Germline loops: CDR1 SGHTA, CDR2 FQGTGA. The CDR3 here is CASSQDRQEIILSGNTIYF. For the CDR3, the DNA is TGTGCCAGCAGCCAGGACAGGCAAGAAATTATTCTCTCTGGAAACACCATATATTTT.

This clonotype appeared many times. V gene TRBV6-6 combines with J gene TRBJ2-7, with D uncertain. Trimming removed 6 bases at V and 3 bases at J, with 12 bases between. Germline V CDR1 and CDR2: MNHNY, SVGAGI (reference sequence). This CDR3 spans 13 amino acids. CDR3 bases: TGTGCCAGCAGCCTTTCGGACGGCTACGAGCAGTACTTC. Translating it yields CASSLSDGYEQYF.

This chain joins TRBV21-1 and TRBJ2-1; the table names TRBD2, a call not compared with the DNA. TRBV21-1 is assigned pseudogene status. The CDR3 totals 17 residues. The CDR3 DNA reads as TGTGCCAGCAGCAAACTGACTAGCGGGAGGGTATACAATGAGCAGTTCTTC. Protein: CASSKLTSGRVYNEQFF.

In its sample, this clonotype was seen many times. The J gene is TRBJ1-1, the V gene TRBV6-6, with D possibly being TRBD1 (5 bases). Trimming took off 8 bases at V and 5 bases at J, with 18 bases between the two ends. The CDR3 is made up of 14 amino acids. Germline loops: CDR1 MNHNY, CDR2 SVGAGI (reference sequence). CDR3 amino acids: CASWKSGGLTEAFF. CDR3 in DNA: TGTGCCAGCTGGAAAAGCGGGGGATTAACTGAAGCTTTCTTT.

There are many counts of this clonotype. This chain uses TRBV20-1 with TRBJ2-1; 9 bases map to TRBD2. The germline V gene has CDR1 DFQATT and CDR2 SNEGSKA (reference sequence). V trimming: 6 bases; J trimming: 5 bases; junction bases outside the gene matches: 11. CDR3 length: 15 amino acids. The CDR3 reads CSASSGGFGHNEQFF. CDR3 coding DNA: TGCAGTGCCTCCAGCGGGGGGTTTGGCCACAATGAGCAGTTCTTC.

This clonotype was found many times. The rearrangement uses TRBV2 and TRBJ2-3, with TRBD2 matching 7 bases. Looked up from germline, CDR1 is SNHLY and CDR2 is FYNNEI. The CDR3 spans 14 residues. V shed 6 bases, J shed 1 base, and the junction held 4 bases outside the gene matches. The CDR3: CASRRTSGTDTQYF. DNA of the CDR3: TGTGCCAGCAGGCGGACTAGTGGCACAGATACGCAGTATTTT.

This clonotype was recorded many times. This chain uses TRBV27 with TRBJ1-1, with D tentatively TRBD1 (5 bases). Per germline, CDR1 MNHEY and CDR2 SMNVEV (reference sequence). This CDR3 has 15 residues. The V end lost 0 bases, the J end lost 3 bases, and 11 bases lay between the germline ends. CDR3 in DNA: TGTGCCAGCAGTTTATCGGGACTGTGGGACACTGAAGCTTTCTTT. It codes for CASSLSGLWDTEAFF.

Many counts were recorded for this clonotype. The gene calls are TRBV10-3 and TRBJ2-2, with no clear D. Germline-derived CDR1 and CDR2 are ENHRY and SYGVKD. The CDR3 runs to 13 residues. V lost 0 bases to trimming and J lost 3 bases, with 2 bases between them. The CDR3 protein is CAISESYTGELFF. CDR3 bases: TGTGCCATCAGTGAGTCATACACCGGGGAGCTGTTTTTT.

This clonotype was seen only a few times. J is TRBJ2-7 and V is TRBV5-1; possibly TRBD1 for D (6 bases). CDR1 is SGHRS and CDR2 is YFSETQ in the germline V gene. The CDR3 runs to 14 residues. V lost 4 bases, J lost 0 bases, and 11 bases lay in between. The CDR3 loop is CASSKDRDSYEQYF. CDR3 DNA: TGCGCCAGCAGCAAGGACAGAGACTCCTACGAGCAGTACTTC.

The sample holds many counts of this clonotype. V usage is TRBV20-1 and J usage is TRBJ1-6; no definite D call. Trimming pared 6 bases from V and 8 bases from J, leaving 20 bases between. The germline V gene has CDR1 DFQATT and CDR2 SNEGSKA (reference sequence). The CDR3 length is 15 residues. CDR3 DNA sequence: TGCAGTGCCTCTACCAGTGGGCGTGATGATTCACCCCTCCACTTT. Translated: CSASTSGRDDSPLHF.

This clonotype was picked up a small number of times. The chain combines TRBV4-1 with TRBJ1-1; D is unclear. Germline CDR1 is MGHRA and CDR2 is YSYEKL. The CDR3 has 19 amino acids. V shed 2 bases and J shed 1 base, with 23 bases lying between them. The CDR3 protein is CASSQSSGEVNRGNTEAFF. The CDR3 DNA is TGCGCCAGCAGCCAAAGTTCGGGAGAGGTTAATCGGGGGAACACTGAAGCTTTCTTT.